The 3 T cell receptor beta chains in this list originate from one sample, sequenced in a study of T cells in Graves' hyperthyroidism and ophthalmopathy. Regions amplified from RNA transcripts were the TCR beta CDR3 regions. HTBI primers were used for first-round RT-PCR of the TCR CDR3. TCRdb redid the calling of the multiplex PCR reads with MiXCR, one entry per CDR3 protein. The repertoire has roughly 500,000 distinct CDR3 sequences, over 35% of them found once; the top ten carry about two fifths. Sequenced material: peripheral blood or thyroid tissue (not recorded which). These TCRs come from an adult woman with Graves' disease, either hyperthyroidism or ophthalmopathy (not recorded which).

In this sample, this clonotype turned up once. This likely comes from a read error, as the CDR3 has no conserved phenylalanine or tryptophan at its end. The DNA is omitted, as the CDR3 cannot be located on it reliably, and the CDR3 follows TCRdb's listing. CDR3 loop: CSAQGGTGV. This rearrangement joins TRBV20-1 to TRBJ2-5; TRBD1 is the table's D call, not checked against the DNA. The CDR3 is 9 amino acids long, termini counted. The germline V gene encodes CDR1 DFQATT and CDR2 SNEGSKA (reference sequence).

To note about this clonotype: Likely a read error: the CDR3 ends without its conserved phenylalanine or tryptophan. The genes are TRBV20-1 and TRBJ1-1; TRBD1 matches at 7 bases. This CDR3 has 14 residues. The V segment lost 5 bases and the J segment 3 bases; nucleotides outside the gene matches: 9. Germline assignment: CDR1 DFQATT and CDR2 SNEGSKA (reference sequence). The CDR3 DNA reads TGCAGTGCTCTTAGCCCGACAGGGTACACTGAAGCTTTCCTT. Its translation is CSALSPTGYTEAFL.

On this clonotype: One junction end disagrees with the germline gene, perhaps due to a read error. The J gene is TRBJ1-2, the V gene TRBV6-6; D remains unclear. Germline V gene lookup returns CDR1 MNHNY and CDR2 SVGAGI (reference sequence). The CDR3 consists of 13 residues. The CDR3 DNA is TGTGCCAGCAGTTTTGGCAGTAACTATGGCCACACCTTC. Translated, it gives CASSFGSNYGHTF.